The 9 T cell receptor beta chains reported below all come from one sample, sequenced in a study of human T cells and chemical hapten exposure. TCRdb called the RACE reads again in MiXCR, with one record for every CDR3 protein. The sample has under 200,000 distinct CDR3 sequences, roughly 30% seen once. Time point meaning: pre-sensitization, week 0. Described treatment: therapeutic diphenylcyclopropenone sensitization with weekly scalp DPC. The material sequenced was whole blood, taken in connection with sensitization to the hapten diphenylcyclopropenone (DPC). The receptors derive from a young woman with alopecia areata. Some clones in this sample may be carry-over from other donors' samples.

In this sample, this clonotype turned up a few times. The chain employs TRBV5-6 and TRBJ2-7; D is possibly TRBD1 or TRBD2 (5 bases each). The ends were cut back, 4 bases at V and 0 bases at J, with 11 bases in the middle. The CDR3 extends over 14 amino acids. Germline loops: CDR1 SGHDT, CDR2 YYEEEE. CDR3 DNA sequence: TGTGCCAGCAGCCTCGGGACGTACTCCTACGAGCAGTACTTC. Translating gives CASSLGTYSYEQYF.

The chain has TRBV29-1 and TRBJ2-7; 12 bases fit TRBD2. J was trimmed by 6 bases and V by 6 bases; bases with no gene match: 15. The CDR3 runs 16 residues. In germline, CDR1 is SQVTM, CDR2 ANQGSEA. The CDR3 sequence: CSVPTSTSGRNGEQYF. CDR3 bases: TGCAGCGTCCCAACCTCCACTAGCGGGAGGAACGGCGAGCAGTACTTC.

The chain couples TRBV7-8 to TRBJ1-4, with 8 bases fitting TRBD1. The CDR3 loop spans 18 amino acids. Germline trimming cut 4 bases from V and 4 bases from J; bases unmatched to any gene: 14. Germline V lookup: CDR1 SGHVS, CDR2 FQNEAQ. The CDR3 sequence: CASSSNREQGGVNEKLFF. The CDR3 region has the DNA TGTGCCAGCAGCTCCAACCGGGAACAGGGGGGGGTTAATGAAAAACTGTTTTTT.

The CDR3: CAISSGTSGREDEQFF. CDR3 nucleotide sequence: TGTGCCATCAGTTCGGGGACTAGCGGGAGGGAGGATGAGCAGTTCTTC. The V call is TRBV10-3, the J call TRBJ2-1; 16 bases are a match to TRBD2. Germline CDR1 ENHRY, CDR2 SYGVKD. The CDR3 has 16 residues. V was clipped by 5 bases and J by 8 bases; unmatched bases: 6.

The rearrangement joins TRBV9 to TRBJ2-1; no clear D gene. CDR1 and CDR2 (germline): SGDLS, YYNGEE. The ends were cut back, 3 bases at V and 4 bases at J, with 14 bases in the middle. The CDR3 is 15 residues long. CDR3 in amino acids: CASSASATSYNEQFF. CDR3 nucleotide sequence: TGTGCCAGCAGCGCTAGTGCAACGTCGTACAATGAGCAGTTCTTC.

This clonotype was found a few times. The CDR3 nucleotides read TGTGCCAGCAGTTCCCCGGGACTAGCGGGCCGTTTGCCGTTCTTC. It translates to CASSSPGLAGRLPFF. The chain couples TRBV12-3 or TRBV12-4 to TRBJ2-1, with TRBD2 matching 12 bases. The CDR3 covers 15 residues. J gave up 15 bases and V 4 bases, and 13 bases lay outside the gene matches.

The chain joins TRBV27 to TRBJ2-7; D possibly corresponds to TRBD1 (5 bases). Per the germline V gene, CDR1 is MNHEY and CDR2 is SMNVEV (reference sequence). Trimming pared 5 bases from V and 2 bases from J, leaving 13 bases between. This CDR3 is built from 14 residues. CDR3 residues: CASSPALGPYEQYF. CDR3 DNA sequence: TGTGCCAGCAGTCCCGCGTTGGGGCCCTACGAGCAGTACTTC.

This clonotype has a handful of counts. The V call is TRBV3-1, the J call TRBJ2-7; TRBD2 agrees at 8 bases. The junction had 3 bases not matched to a gene; V was cut back by 3 bases and J by 5 bases. The germline V gene encodes CDR1 LGHDT and CDR2 YNNKEL (reference sequence). The CDR3 runs 13 residues. CDR3 amino acids: CASSHPGGHEQYF. CDR3 DNA sequence: TGTGCCAGCAGCCATCCGGGAGGGCACGAGCAGTACTTC.

This clonotype has more than one count but fewer than ten. This rearrangement joins TRBV6-2 or TRBV6-3 to TRBJ2-6; no clear D gene. Per germline, CDR1 MNHEY and CDR2 SVGEGT. V was shortened by 4 bases and J by 0 bases, with 7 bases between the two germline ends. CDR3 size: 15 residues. The CDR3 spells CASSWDPSGANVLTF. CDR3 DNA sequence: TGTGCCAGCAGTTGGGATCCCTCTGGGGCCAACGTCCTGACTTTC.